These T cell receptor beta chains were read from a single sample in a study of blood T cell dynamics during melanoma immunotherapy. Generated by immunoSEQ multiplex PCR, the TCRdb table keeps only in-frame clones and is missing some. This table holds some 4,000 clones, approximately 81% found once. The sample here was blood, taken from a patient treated with checkpoint blockade. The origin of the receptors is a human donor with melanoma. Both conserved end residues are part of each CDR3. A D gene is named only where the DNA matches it firmly. Only part of the rows carry a size: once, few, many, or a class if the clone is expanded.

CDR3: CASAGTAEFNSPLHF
DNA: TGTGCCAGCGCCGGGACAGCAGAATTTAATTCACCCCTCCACTTT
size: -
D: TRBD1
V: TRBV9
J: TRBJ1-6

CDR3: CASSPTGQGRRENGYTF
DNA: TGCGCCAGCAGCCCGACGGGACAGGGAAGAAGGGAGAATGGCTACACCTTC
size: -
D: TRBD1
V: TRBV5-1
J: TRBJ1-2

CDR3: CASSSQPTETEQYF
DNA: TGTGCCAGCAGTTCCCAGCCAACCGAGACGGAGCAGTACTTC
size: -
D: -
V: TRBV6-5
J: TRBJ2-7

CDR3: CASSEGQGFSQQYF
DNA: TGCGCCAGCAGCGAGGGACAGGGGTTCAGTCAGCAGTACTTC
size: -
D: TRBD1
V: TRBV5-1
J: TRBJ2-5

CDR3: CASSYSTGYEQYF
DNA: TGTGCCAGCAGTTATTCGACAGGGTACGAGCAGTACTTC
size: -
D: TRBD1
V: TRBV6-5
J: TRBJ2-7

CDR3: CSVEIRAYGYTF
DNA: TGCAGCGTTGAAATCAGGGCATATGGCTACACCTTC
size: -
D: -
V: TRBV29-1
J: TRBJ1-2

CDR3: CASSLGPPLHF
DNA: TGTGCCAGCAGCTTAGGCCCACCCCTCCACTTT
size: once
D: -
V: TRBV7-2
J: TRBJ1-6

CDR3: CASSVGGSSYEQYF
DNA: TGCGCCAGCAGTGTAGGGGGATCTTCCTACGAGCAGTACTTC
size: -
D: -
V: TRBV10-1
J: TRBJ2-7

CDR3: CASSLNGNPTDTIYF
DNA: TGCGCCAGCAGCTTAAACGGAAACCCAACCGACACCATATATTTT
size: -
D: -
V: TRBV5-1
J: TRBJ1-3

CDR3: CASSLLGAFGDGYTF
DNA: TGCGCCAGCAGCTTGCTGGGGGCTTTCGGGGATGGCTACACCTTC
size: -
D: -
V: TRBV5-1
J: TRBJ1-2

CDR3: CASSQEVGGYNEQFF
DNA: TGCGCCAGCAGCCAGGAGGTGGGAGGGTACAATGAGCAGTTCTTC
size: -
D: TRBD2
V: TRBV4-3
J: TRBJ2-1

CDR3: CASSPPKTGNTEAFF
DNA: TGTGCCAGCTCACCACCCAAGACAGGGAACACTGAAGCTTTCTTT
size: -
D: -
V: TRBV18
J: TRBJ1-1

CDR3: CASKWLASNQPQHF
DNA: TGTGCCAGCAAGTGGCTAGCCAGCAATCAGCCCCAGCATTTT
size: -
D: -
V: TRBV6-1
J: TRBJ1-5

CDR3: CASSDRRTPAYEQYF
DNA: TGCGCCAGCAGTGACCGACGGACACCAGCCTACGAGCAGTACTTC
size: -
D: -
V: TRBV10-2
J: TRBJ2-7

CDR3: CASSVEVNEKLFF
DNA: TGTGCCAGCAGCGTAGAGGTTAATGAAAAACTGTTTTTT
size: -
D: -
V: TRBV9
J: TRBJ1-4

CDR3: CAGTWGVTEAFF
DNA: TGTGCCGGTACGTGGGGCGTCACTGAAGCTTTCTTT
size: -
D: -
V: TRBV7-9
J: TRBJ1-1

CDR3: CASTPGGQNSPLHF
DNA: TGTGCCAGCACACCGGGAGGCCAAAATTCACCCCTCCACTTT
size: -
D: -
V: TRBV6-1
J: TRBJ1-6

CDR3: CSVGGYLEAYASYEQYF
DNA: TGCAGCGTTGGAGGGTACTTAGAGGCTTATGCCTCCTACGAGCAGTACTTC
size: -
D: -
V: TRBV29-1
J: TRBJ2-7

CDR3: CASSLQALGQVLTGELFF
DNA: TGTGCCAGCAGCTTGCAGGCACTGGGGCAGGTGCTAACCGGGGAGCTGTTTTTT
size: -
D: -
V: TRBV7-2
J: TRBJ2-2

CDR3: CASSEGVSYGYTF
DNA: TGTGCCAGCAGTGAAGGGGTCTCCTATGGCTACACCTTC
size: -
D: -
V: TRBV6-1
J: TRBJ1-2

CDR3: CASSLRQVYEQYF
DNA: TGTGCCAGCAGCTTGAGACAGGTCTACGAGCAGTACTTC
size: -
D: -
V: TRBV5-8
J: TRBJ2-7

CDR3: CASSETDHYGYTF
DNA: TGTGCCAGTAGTGAGACAGATCACTATGGCTACACCTTC
size: once
D: -
V: TRBV19
J: TRBJ1-2